Listed below are T cell receptor beta chains from one sample, sequenced in a study of T cell responses to AZD1222 COVID-19 vaccine. Only in-frame clones appear in the TCRdb table, and some are missing; sequencing was by immunoSEQ multiplex PCR. This sample has around 130,000 clones; about 88% occur once, and the top ten carry around a tenth. The sample was peripheral blood, taken 28 days after the second AZD1222 dose. These receptors originate from an adult who received the AZD1222 COVID-19 vaccine. Both conserved end residues are part of each CDR3.

len	v_gene	j_gene	CDR3aa
14	TRBV6-5	TRBJ1-3	CASSSWDRGDTIYF
16	TRBV25-1	TRBJ2-5	CASSEGRALFQETQYF
13	TRBV13	TRBJ1-1	CASSLVGGTEAFF
14	TRBV4-1	TRBJ1-6	CASSQAGGGSPLHF
13	TRBV10-1	TRBJ1-4	CASSLAGGEKLFF
16	TRBV2	TRBJ2-1	CASSDPGWKGGNEQFF
15	TRBV21-1	TRBJ2-5	CASTPVAWTRETQYF
18	TRBV4-2	TRBJ1-5	CASSQSQRGHERGQPQHF
14	TRBV18	TRBJ1-1	CASSPSGRNTEAFF
16	TRBV9	TRBJ2-3	CASSAGTSGETDTQYF
11	TRBV5-6	TRBJ2-7	CASSHNYEQYF
14	TRBV18	TRBJ1-3	CASSRDRGGNTIYF
13	TRBV2	TRBJ1-5	CASSGQSNQPQHF
14	TRBV6-5	TRBJ1-1	CASRAPGVRTEAFF
14	TRBV10-3	TRBJ1-6	CAISDRGSDSPLHF
15	TRBV4-2	TRBJ1-5	CASSQETGGNQPQHF
12	TRBV6-4	TRBJ1-2	CASSDREYGYTF
20	TRBV4-1	TRBJ1-6	CASSQDPGTGVSSYNSPLHF
16	TRBV30	TRBJ2-2	CAWSPFGSGVPGELFF
16	TRBV27	TRBJ1-2	CASSPWTGPLHYGYTF
14	TRBV11-2	TRBJ2-7	CASSGGQGLREQYF
18	TRBV4-1	TRBJ2-1	CASSQEVESTSGQRGQFF
15	TRBV13	TRBJ1-3	CASSMDRSSGNTIYF
13	TRBV25-1	TRBJ1-2	CASSPTYHYGYTF
14	TRBV7-9	TRBJ2-1	CASSLSDSYNEQFF
13	TRBV30	TRBJ1-3	CAWSARAGNTIYF
16	TRBV23-1	TRBJ1-6	CASSQSYGTGRTPLHF
18	TRBV27	TRBJ2-5	CASSFIGAGGPGEETQYF
14	TRBV30	TRBJ2-7	CAWSVGQRLNEQYF
15	TRBV10-3	TRBJ1-1	CAISESGGDATEAFF
14	TRBV2	TRBJ1-2	CASSERVGNYGYTF
14	TRBV7-9	TRBJ2-1	CASTSTLGDYEQFF
14	TRBV6-6	TRBJ1-5	CASSYSLQNQPQHF
14	TRBV4-3	TRBJ1-1	CASSQDRMGTEAFF
12	TRBV2	TRBJ2-5	CASSLTEETQYF
14	TRBV18	TRBJ1-1	CASSPAGWPTEAFF
13	TRBV12-3/TRBV12-4	TRBJ1-2	CASSWDRFGGYTF
14	TRBV7-2	TRBJ1-5	CASSFSRGNQPQHF
14	TRBV19	TRBJ1-2	CASSIPGQNYGYTF
13	TRBV12-5	TRBJ2-7	CASGLVSSYEQYF
17	TRBV6-4	TRBJ1-1	CASSNRTGTFIGTEAFF
11	TRBV6-5	TRBJ2-7	CASSTGYEQYF
12	TRBV12-3/TRBV12-4	TRBJ2-1	CASRRTDNEQFF
13	TRBV6-6	TRBJ2-7	CASSLPGGGEQYF
16	TRBV7-2	TRBJ1-6	CASSLVAWSGNSPLHF
12	TRBV30	TRBJ2-7	CAWSVGQDEQYF
11	TRBV6-5	TRBJ2-1	CASSYRRQEFF
14	TRBV6-5	TRBJ2-3	CASSKQGAQDTQYF
14	TRBV3-1/TRBV3-2	TRBJ1-3	CASSQEGAGNTIYF
15	TRBV6-5	TRBJ2-3	CASSYTGPLTDTQYF
16	TRBV2	TRBJ2-1	CASSDLRGSGSNEQFF
15	TRBV7-7	TRBJ2-3	CASSQDGGAGDTQYF
15	TRBV10-3	TRBJ2-7	CAISERGTGLNEQYF
18	TRBV4-1	TRBJ2-7	CASPGTSGRRGSSYEQYF
12	TRBV29-1	TRBJ1-3	CSVGFSGNTIYF
13	TRBV7-2	TRBJ1-2	CASSFGQGLGYTF
13	TRBV6-5	TRBJ1-2	CASGAVANYGYTF
13	TRBV5-8	TRBJ2-5	CASSLTGRETQYF